The present entry profiles one TCR beta chain with its context. Methods used by the authors: Amplification from reference gene primers served as the basis for estimated nucleated cell counts. This table comes from immunoSEQ multiplex PCR, and its TCRdb copy is limited to in-frame clones, with some not included. V, J and clone size derive from that table, while D and trimming were established from the DNA sequence. The sample includes almost 300,000 clones, around 87% seen only once; the top ten take around 1.2%. The data are from a study of blood T cell repertoires in COVID-19. This sequence originates from a man aged 65 to 79 with acute or convalescent COVID-19. Input material: peripheral blood.

The DNA of the CDR3 is TGTGCCAGCAGCTTCGATAGCGGGGGAGGGGGGACCCAGTACTTC. Translation gives CASSFDSGGGGTQYF. V gene TRBV7-2 combines with J gene TRBJ2-5, with 9 bases matching TRBD2. The ends lost 3 bases at V and 7 bases at J; junction bases unmatched: 9. Germline CDR1 SGHTA, CDR2 FQGNSA. The CDR3 is 15 amino acids.